A selection of T cell receptor beta chains follows, all from one sample in a study of cytomegalovirus exposure and HLA in healthy donors. Sequencing was performed with immunoSEQ multiplex PCR; in TCRdb, only in-frame clones are kept and a portion is missing. The table has about 82,000 clones, around 73% seen once. The sample was PBMCs. Every receptor here comes from a man aged 50-59 years in good health and CMV-seronegative. Both conserved end residues are part of each CDR3.

>TRBV5-1
CASSLEQSTGELFF
>TRBV9
CASSPTGGNQPQHF
>TRBV10-1
CALRGADRAGSGANVLTF
>TRBV6-1
CASSETGASSYEQYF
>TRBV7-9
CASSFGSGLFGGGGTQYF
>TRBV7-2
CASSSQGPLRSPLHF
>TRBV5-8
CASSLGQSSYNEQFF
>TRBV6-5
CASSTGLSVGNTIYF
>TRBV7-2
CASKEAGLTQYF
>TRBV6-5
CASSSGLAGANEQFF